This T cell receptor (beta chain) was captured by sequencing in a study of CD8+ T cells in alopecia areata. Study in general: Tofacitinib administration to treated patients was oral, at 5 to 10 mg twice daily.

V lost 2 bases and J 7 bases, leaving 2 bases between the germline ends. Germline-derived CDR1 and CDR2 are MNHEY and SMNVEV (reference sequence). CDR3 length: 11 residues. Details on this clone: The antigen is not known.

Treatment noted: oral pan-JAK inhibitor, 5-10 mg twice daily. Study-wide results and limits: Given one nonresponder, whether baseline CD8+ expansion relates to response remains uncertain. Sequencing of scalp samples also captures resident alphabeta T cells of normal skin. Persistence in scalp and blood during tofacitinib was observed for many expanded lesional clones.

After isolation, RNA underwent reverse transcription to generate cDNA as the sequencing template. This table comes from immunoSEQ multiplex PCR, and its TCRdb copy is limited to in-frame clones, with some not included. The sample has about 150,000 clones; roughly 50% are singletons. This receptor was identified in a human donor with alopecia areata. The specimen comprised CD8+ T cells sorted from blood, sampled at week 4, from a patient treated with tofacitinib. The V and J genes are TRBV27 and TRBJ2-2; unclear D gene. The CDR3 DNA is TGTGCCAGCAGTTTAATCGGGGAGCTGTTTTTT. Protein: CASSLIGELFF.